The clone carrying this T cell receptor (beta chain) was picked up many times. Antigen: not known. The data belong to a study of CD8 T cells in ankylosing spondylitis. Whole-study findings and limits: A TCR beta motif of eight or nine highly homologous variants seemed to mark ankylosing spondylitis blood. Within peripheral blood, clones linked to disease were CD8+ and relatively rare. In ankylosing spondylitis patients, matched synovial fluid reportedly showed significant enrichment of disease-linked clones.

Trimming removed 4 bases from V and 2 bases from J, with 10 bases in between. The germline V gene has CDR1 SGHRS and CDR2 YFSETQ. This CDR3 region has 13 residues. By quantitative 5'-RACE with molecular barcodes, the TCR beta libraries were made. TCRdb called the 5' RACE reads again in MiXCR, with one record for every CDR3 protein. Of about 240,000 distinct CDR3 sequences in the sample, 8.6% were seen once. The chain combines TRBV5-1 with TRBJ2-7; D unresolved. This TCR derives from a male donor with ankylosing spondylitis or in good health (not recorded which). Sequenced sample: blood, either unsorted or a sorted T cell fraction (not recorded which). The CDR3 region is CASSQPGPYEQYF. CDR3 nucleotides: TGCGCCAGCAGCCAGCCGGGCCCCTACGAGCAGTACTTC.